The 14 T cell receptor beta chains below all came from one sample that was sequenced in a study of early T cells in non-severe SARS-CoV-2 infection. TCRdb reprocessed the 5' RACE reads with MiXCR, giving one entry per CDR3 protein. The data contain 50,000 to 60,000 distinct CDR3 sequences, less than 9.5% of them singletons. This sample comprised whole blood, obtained at baseline. The receptors derive from an adult who was a healthcare worker with PCR-confirmed SARS-CoV-2 infection or an uninfected control (not recorded which).

This clonotype showed up many times. V is TRBV4-1 and J is TRBJ1-6; 8 bases map to TRBD1. With 3 bases clipped from V and 7 bases from J, the junction kept 8 bases outside the gene matches. The CDR3 runs to 16 residues. Germline V gene lookup returns CDR1 MGHRA and CDR2 YSYEKL. CDR3: CASSHLLQGGNSPLHF. CDR3 nucleotides: TGCGCCAGCAGCCACTTATTACAGGGGGGCAATTCACCCCTCCACTTT.

This clonotype was counted many times. The chain is built from TRBV9 and TRBJ2-3; 8 bases line up with TRBD1. V shed 3 bases, J shed 2 bases, and the junction held 2 bases outside the gene matches. Germline V gives CDR1 SGDLS, CDR2 YYNGEE. The length of the CDR3 is 14 residues. This chain's CDR3 is CASSAQGATDTQYF. In DNA, the CDR3 is TGTGCCAGCAGCGCCCAGGGGGCCACAGATACGCAGTATTTT.

This clonotype came up a few times. The gene calls are TRBV5-1 and TRBJ1-6; weak D call: TRBD1 (5 bases). CDR3 size: 16 residues. Trimming cost V 4 bases and J 6 bases, with 17 bases left between them. Germline CDR1 and CDR2: SGHRS and YFSETQ. The CDR3 reads CASSINPGPGNSPLHF. DNA for the CDR3: TGCGCCAGCAGCATTAATCCGGGACCGGGTAATTCACCCCTCCACTTT.

This clonotype was seen a handful of times. The chain uses TRBV7-6 and TRBJ2-5, with D unresolved. The CDR3 loop spans 14 amino acids. The germline V gene has CDR1 SGHVS and CDR2 FNYEAQ. Between the trimmed V and J ends, which lost 2 bases and 2 bases, there was a span of 9 bases. The DNA of the CDR3 is TGTGCCAGCAGCTTAATGGACCCGCAAGAGACCCAGTACTTC. Encoded protein: CASSLMDPQETQYF.

V usage is TRBV4-2 and J usage is TRBJ1-1; maybe TRBD1 (5 bases). CDR3 length: 17 residues. V gave up 0 bases and J gave up 1 base, with 15 bases separating them. Germline CDR1 and CDR2: LGHNA and YNFKEQ. CDR3 sequence: CASSQDLGLRANTEAFF. The CDR3 nucleotides are TGTGCCAGCAGCCAAGATCTGGGGCTAAGGGCGAACACTGAAGCTTTCTTT.

This clonotype was seen only a few times. This chain connects TRBV11-2 to TRBJ2-5; D remains unclear. Germline CDR1 reads SGHAT; CDR2 reads FQNNGV. The length of the CDR3 is 16 residues. Trimming pared 1 base from V and 2 bases from J, leaving 14 bases between. CDR3 nucleotides: TGTGCCAGCAGCTTAGGCCATCAGGTCCAACAAGAGACCCAGTACTTC. Its protein is CASSLGHQVQQETQYF. The full variable domain, completed using reference TRBV11-2 and TRBJ2-5, is EAGVAQSPRYKIIEKRQSVAFWCNPISGHATLYWYQQILGQGPKLLIQFQNNGVVDDSQLPKDRFSAERLKGVDSTLKIQPAKLEDSAVYLCASSLGHQVQQETQYFGPGTRLLVL.

The chain carries TRBV7-9 and TRBJ1-2, with D maybe TRBD1 (5 bases). Between the trimmed V and J ends, which lost 3 bases and 4 bases, there was a span of 9 bases. The CDR3 covers 13 residues. The germline gives CDR1 SEHNR, CDR2 FQNEAQ (reference sequence). This CDR3 is CASSFSDSYGYTF. In DNA, the CDR3 is TGTGCCAGCAGCTTTTCTGACAGCTATGGCTACACCTTC.

Many counts were recorded for this clonotype. The V and J genes are TRBV20-1 and TRBJ1-6; the match to TRBD1 covers 8 bases. This CDR3 has 16 residues. Germline V gene lookup returns CDR1 DFQATT and CDR2 SNEGSKA (reference sequence). Trimming cost V 0 bases and J 10 bases; bases outside gene matches: 11. The CDR3 DNA reads TGCAGTGCTAGAGATGTACAGGGGGGAGAGGTCTCACCCCTCCACTTT. Its protein product is CSARDVQGGEVSPLHF.

The rearrangement uses TRBV2 and TRBJ1-2; 8 positions match TRBD1. Germline V gene lookup returns CDR1 SNHLY and CDR2 FYNNEI. This CDR3 is 15 amino acids long. With 1 base clipped from V and 4 bases from J, the junction kept 5 bases outside the gene matches. The CDR3 DNA follows: TGTGCCAGCAGTGAAGGGACAGGGTTCTTCTATGGCTACACCTTC. It yields the protein CASSEGTGFFYGYTF.

V gene TRBV18 combines with J gene TRBJ1-4; D is undetermined. Per the germline V gene, CDR1 is KGHSH and CDR2 is LQKENI. The CDR3 is 15 amino acids. V was cut by 0 bases and J by 3 bases, with 8 bases left in between. CDR3 sequence: CASSPPSPANEKLFF. In DNA, the CDR3 is TGTGCCAGCTCACCACCGTCACCGGCTAATGAAAAACTGTTTTTT.

This clonotype was seen a handful of times. V and J are TRBV10-3 and TRBJ2-1; TRBD1 might be the D (5 bases). The CDR3 is made up of 18 amino acids. The V and J ends lost 0 bases and 5 bases respectively, with 20 bases between them. The V gene's germline CDR1 is ENHRY and CDR2 SYGVKD. The CDR3 DNA is TGTGCCATCAGTGAGTCCCCAAGGGGCTACTTAGGGAACAATGAGCAGTTCTTC. Translating gives CAISESPRGYLGNNEQFF.

This clonotype was detected ten times or more. The V and J genes are TRBV2 and TRBJ2-6; unclear D gene. The CDR3 is 16 residues long. The V gene lost 1 base and the J gene lost 0 bases, with 7 bases spanning the gap. CDR1 is SNHLY, CDR2 FYNNEI, per germline. CDR3 DNA: TGTGCCAGCAGTGAAGGGGCCCTCTCTGGGGCCAACGTCCTGACTTTC. It codes for CASSEGALSGANVLTF.

The chain has TRBV12-3 or TRBV12-4 and TRBJ1-2; no definite D call. This CDR3 is built from 12 residues. Trimming stripped 5 bases from V and 4 bases from J, with 8 bases between. Written as DNA, the CDR3 is TGTGCCAGCAGTACCCGGGCCTATGGCTACACCTTC. Translation gives CASSTRAYGYTF.

This clonotype was detected only a few times. The V gene is TRBV5-8, the J gene TRBJ2-3; weak D call: TRBD2 (5 bases). CDR3 length: 16 amino acids. Germline CDR1 and CDR2: SGHTS and YDEGEE. With 3 bases removed from V and 5 bases from J, the gap between germline ends came to 19 bases. This chain's CDR3 is CASSSRRTPRGDTQYF. CDR3 coding DNA: TGTGCCAGCAGCTCGCGCCGGACCCCCCGGGGAGATACGCAGTATTTT.